This is a list of T cell receptor beta chains from one sample in a study of T cell changes during pregnancy in multiple sclerosis. Using immunoSEQ multiplex PCR, the repertoire was profiled, and TCRdb retains in-frame clones only, with some absent. The sample shows about 44,000 clones, 85% to 95% of them seen only once. The sample consisted of CD4+ T cells from peripheral blood mononuclear cells, taken in the third trimester of pregnancy. The receptors stem from a female donor with multiple sclerosis, enrolled in a pregnancy study. The CDR3 runs from the conserved cysteine through the conserved F or W. A D gene is named only where the DNA matches it firmly. Only some rows state a clone size, as once, few, many or a class for expanded clones.

>TRBV28|TRBJ1-5|TRBD1|medium-sized
TGTGCCAGCAGCGACAGGGGTAATCAGCCCCAGCATTTT
CASSDRGNQPQHF
>TRBV7-2|TRBJ2-7|TRBD1|NA
TGTGCCAGCAGCCGACTCCGGACAGGGGGTGACGAGCAGTACTTC
CASSRLRTGGDEQYF
>TRBV18|TRBJ1-2|NA|NA
TGTGCCAGCTCGCCAGGACAGTTCAACTCCTATGGCTACACCTTC
CASSPGQFNSYGYTF
>TRBV7-9|TRBJ2-3|TRBD2|NA
TGTGCCAGCAGCCAACCTAGCGGGAGTGCAGATACGCAGTATTTT
CASSQPSGSADTQYF
>TRBV11-2|TRBJ2-7|NA|NA
TGTGCCAGCACGCCGAAGCACGAGCAGTACTTC
CASTPKHEQYF
>TRBV30|TRBJ2-1|TRBD1|once
TGTGCCTGGAGTTCCGGGACAGTGTCCTACAATGAGCAGTTCTTC
CAWSSGTVSYNEQFF
>TRBV18|TRBJ2-5|NA|NA
TGTGCCAGCTCCCCCGGTGGTGGAGAGACCCAGTACTTC
CASSPGGGETQYF
>TRBV9|TRBJ2-3|NA|NA
TGTGCCAGCAGCCCCCAGATCACAGATACGCAGTATTTT
CASSPQITDTQYF
>TRBV19|TRBJ2-1|NA|NA
TGTGCCAGTAGTTCTAGTTTTAATAGCGCCTACAATGAGCAGTTCTTC
CASSSSFNSAYNEQFF
>TRBV4-2|TRBJ2-4|NA|NA
TGTGCCAGCAGCCAAGATAACCCCTTGTTGACTCATAGCCCCCAAAACATTCAGTACTTC
CASSQDNPLLTHSPQNIQYF
>TRBV19|TRBJ2-7|TRBD2|once
TGTGCCAGTAGTATGGGCGGGAGGGCAGGAACCTACGAGCAGTACTTC
CASSMGGRAGTYEQYF
>TRBV7-2|TRBJ1-4|NA|NA
TGTGCCAGCACCAAAGGCGGGCAGCATAATGAAAAACTGTTTTTT
CASTKGGQHNEKLFF
>TRBV19|TRBJ1-3|NA|NA
TGTGCCAGTAGTATAGTAGGCGGTCAGAGCTCTGGAAACACCATATATTTT
CASSIVGGQSSGNTIYF
>TRBV18|TRBJ1-2|TRBD1|NA
TGTGCCAGCTCACCGTCCCAAGTGGTGACAGGGGAGGATGGCTACACCTTC
CASSPSQVVTGEDGYTF
>TRBV7-6|TRBJ2-7|TRBD2|once
TGTGCCAGCAGCTCCCACCCGCGGGGCGGGAGGTCCTACGAGCAGTACTTC
CASSSHPRGGRSYEQYF
>TRBV29-1|TRBJ1-1|TRBD1|NA
TGCAGCGTGCTCAGGGGGTTGAACACTGAAGCTTTCTTT
CSVLRGLNTEAFF
>TRBV7-2|TRBJ2-1|NA|NA
TGTGCCAGCAGCTTGGGGAGGTTGACTTTCAATGAGCAGTTCTTC
CASSLGRLTFNEQFF
>TRBV28|TRBJ2-1|NA|NA
TGTGCCAGCGGAGTAAATAGCGTAACTAGGTTCGATGAGCAGTTCTTC
CASGVNSVTRFDEQFF
>TRBV28|TRBJ1-5|NA|once
TGTGCCAGCAGTGACGGGGTTTTGAAGCCCCAGCATTTT
CASSDGVLKPQHF
>TRBV27|TRBJ2-7|TRBD2|NA
TGTGCCAGCAGTCCACCGGGACTAGCGCTGTACGAGCAGTACTTC
CASSPPGLALYEQYF